This T cell receptor (beta chain) was sequenced during a study of T cell repertoires in cytomegalovirus infection. Study summary: The public TCR beta signatures pointed to both CMV infection and matching HLA type.

Concerning this clonotype: No antigen is known for it.

Each CDR3 protein gets one entry after TCRdb re-called the reads with MiXCR. The repertoire holds fewer than 950,000 distinct CDR3 sequences, with 32% as singletons. This CDR3 spans 16 amino acids. Losses at the gene ends were 2 bases for V and 7 bases for J; bases not matched to a gene: 7. Germline V lookup: CDR1 LGHNT, CDR2 FRNRAP. This sequence joins TRBV12-5 and TRBJ2-2; TRBD1 aligns across 10 bases. This clonotype was obtained from a human donor in good health (CMV status not recorded). Some clones in this sample may be carry-over from other donors' samples. The sample was cultured CD8+ T cells from PBMCs, taken from culture after CMV antigen stimulation. CDR3 in DNA: TGTGCTAGTGGTTTGACGGGACAGGGGAGTATCGGGGAGCTGTTTTTT. This encodes CASGLTGQGSIGELFF.